This T cell receptor (beta chain) emerged from a study of somatic mutations in cytotoxic T cells in rheumatoid arthritis. Overall study context: Nearly 100% purity was obtained when some V beta antibody-stained T-cell populations were flow-sorted; these included V beta1+ cells sequenced for TCRB.

With 0 bases clipped from V and 4 bases from J, the junction kept 5 bases outside the gene matches. CDR3 length: 15 residues. The germline V gene has CDR1 MNHEY and CDR2 SVGAGI. Profiling relied on immunoSEQ multiplex PCR, and the TCRdb table lists in-frame clones only, not all of them. The sample yields approximately 5,500 clones, roughly 80% seen once. The J gene is TRBJ2-7, the V gene TRBV6-5; TRBD1 agrees at 8 bases. Sequencing was performed on CD8+ T cells sorted from blood. This TCR was sampled from an adult with rheumatoid arthritis. The CDR3, as DNA: TGTGCCAGCAGTTACTCGGCAGGGGGCGATTACGAGCAGTACTTC. Translation: CASSYSAGGDYEQYF.